This T cell receptor (beta chain) was recovered during a study of T cell responses to AZD1222 COVID-19 vaccine. Only in-frame clones appear in the TCRdb table, and some are missing; sequencing was by immunoSEQ multiplex PCR. The sample shows about 120,000 clones, 85% to 95% of them seen only once. The CDR3 contains 15 residues. V lost 3 bases, J lost 3 bases, and 12 bases lay in between. Per the germline V gene, CDR1 is SEHNR and CDR2 is FQNEAQ (reference sequence). The sequenced sample was peripheral blood, obtained on day 0 of AZD1222 vaccination. V is TRBV7-9 and J is TRBJ1-5, with D perhaps matching TRBD1 (6 bases). The sequence was collected from an adult in good health. The CDR3 nucleotides are TGTGCCAGCAGCTTGGCGGGGGCCAACAATCAGCCCCAGCATTTT. It yields the protein CASSLAGANNQPQHF. The full variable domain, with the rest looked up from reference TRBV7-9 and TRBJ1-5, is DTGVSQNPRHKITKRGQNVTFRCDPISEHNRLYWYRQTLGQGPEFLTYFQNEAQLEKSRLLSDRFSAERPKGSFSTLEIQRTEQGDSAMYLCASSLAGANNQPQHFGDGTRLSIL.